This is a list of T cell receptor beta chains from one sample in a study of blood T cells in healthy people across ages. TCRdb re-derived calls from the 5' RACE reads in MiXCR, one entry per CDR3 protein. The sample contains more than 450,000 distinct CDR3 sequences, about 29% of which appear only once. These data are also associated with another study on T cells of mothers and their children.

The sample taken for sequencing was blood. The receptors were gathered from a boy between 2 and 10 years old in good health. Each CDR3 is given with its conserved first and last residue. The D gene is left open where the match is weak. Part of the rows lack a size; the others show once, few, many or a class for expanded clones.

d_call: -
v_call: TRBV20-1
clone_size: -
j_call: TRBJ2-4
cdr3_aa: CSAREGMSTIQYF
cdr3_nt: TGCAGTGCTAGAGAAGGCATGTCAACCATTCAGTACTTC

d_call: TRBD2
v_call: TRBV12-3/TRBV12-4
clone_size: -
j_call: TRBJ2-2
cdr3_aa: CASSPTSGRVTGELFF
cdr3_nt: TGTGCCAGCAGCCCCACCAGCGGGAGGGTTACCGGGGAGCTGTTTTTT

d_call: TRBD2
v_call: TRBV5-1
clone_size: -
j_call: TRBJ2-3
cdr3_aa: CASSLVPSGSDTQYF
cdr3_nt: TGCGCCAGCAGCTTGGTACCTAGCGGGAGTGATACGCAGTATTTT

d_call: -
v_call: TRBV29-1
clone_size: -
j_call: TRBJ1-1
cdr3_aa: CSVTATATEAFF
cdr3_nt: TGCAGCGTTACCGCCACCGCCACTGAAGCTTTCTTT

d_call: -
v_call: TRBV6-1
clone_size: few
j_call: TRBJ2-6
cdr3_aa: CASTKVGEGLFSGANVLTF
cdr3_nt: TGTGCCAGCACCAAAGTCGGAGAGGGGCTCTTCTCTGGGGCCAACGTCCTGACTTTC

d_call: TRBD2
v_call: TRBV9
clone_size: few
j_call: TRBJ2-7
cdr3_aa: CASSVTSGYEQYF
cdr3_nt: TGTGCCAGCAGCGTGACTAGCGGCTACGAGCAGTACTTC

d_call: -
v_call: TRBV29-1
clone_size: -
j_call: TRBJ2-1
cdr3_aa: CSAWEQGGDEQFF
cdr3_nt: TGCAGCGCGTGGGAACAGGGTGGCGATGAGCAGTTCTTC

d_call: TRBD1
v_call: TRBV25-1
clone_size: -
j_call: TRBJ2-1
cdr3_aa: CASGQGLGNEQFF
cdr3_nt: TGTGCCAGCGGACAGGGGCTCGGCAATGAGCAGTTCTTC

d_call: -
v_call: TRBV20-1
clone_size: -
j_call: TRBJ2-7
cdr3_aa: CSARDRFSYEQYF
cdr3_nt: TGCAGTGCTAGGGACAGATTCTCCTACGAGCAGTACTTC

d_call: -
v_call: TRBV9
clone_size: -
j_call: TRBJ2-2
cdr3_aa: CASSDTASLRTGELFF
cdr3_nt: TGTGCCAGCAGCGACACCGCTAGCCTACGAACCGGGGAGCTGTTTTTT

d_call: -
v_call: TRBV4-1
clone_size: -
j_call: TRBJ2-3
cdr3_aa: CASSQVREYTQYF
cdr3_nt: TGCGCCAGCAGCCAAGTTCGGGAGTATACGCAGTATTTT

d_call: TRBD2
v_call: TRBV20-1
clone_size: -
j_call: TRBJ2-7
cdr3_aa: CSARDPAGGLRFGEQYF
cdr3_nt: TGCAGTGCTAGAGATCCAGCGGGAGGCCTTCGGTTTGGTGAGCAGTACTTC

d_call: -
v_call: TRBV18
clone_size: few
j_call: TRBJ2-7
cdr3_aa: CASPPPAASWEQYF
cdr3_nt: TGTGCCAGCCCGCCCCCCGCGGCATCTTGGGAGCAGTACTTC

d_call: TRBD1
v_call: TRBV3-1
clone_size: few
j_call: TRBJ2-5
cdr3_aa: CASSQSDRGMEAQYF
cdr3_nt: TGTGCCAGCAGCCAATCGGACAGGGGGATGGAGGCCCAGTACTTC

d_call: -
v_call: TRBV12-3/TRBV12-4
clone_size: few
j_call: TRBJ1-5
cdr3_aa: CASSWGDQPQHF
cdr3_nt: TGTGCCAGCAGTTGGGGGGATCAGCCCCAGCATTTT

d_call: -
v_call: TRBV7-2
clone_size: -
j_call: TRBJ1-5
cdr3_aa: CASGHGRINQPQHF
cdr3_nt: TGTGCCAGCGGGCATGGAAGAATTAATCAGCCCCAGCATTTT

d_call: -
v_call: TRBV5-1
clone_size: -
j_call: TRBJ2-5
cdr3_aa: CASSLEWGTETQYF
cdr3_nt: TGCGCCAGCAGCTTGGAATGGGGTACGGAGACCCAGTACTTC